This T cell receptor (beta chain) was captured in a study of Ad26.COV2.S vaccination and SARS-CoV-2 variants. Germline values: CDR1 MNHNS, CDR2 SASEGT. This CDR3 has 15 residues. Trimming pared 1 base from V and 7 bases from J, leaving 13 bases between. This clone was seen ten or more times. Treatment specified: 19 received Ad26.COV2.S at low or high dose, single or two shots; about 5 received placebo; per-sample allocation not given. At day 63 after the first vaccine or placebo injection, samples were drawn. This table comes from immunoSEQ multiplex PCR, and its TCRdb copy is limited to in-frame clones, with some not included. Of about 380,000 clones in the sample, 80% to 90% were seen once.

The rearrangement links TRBV6-1 to TRBJ2-2; D possibly matches TRBD1 or TRBD2 (6 bases each). The receptor was derived from a person between 18 and 60 years old who received the Ad26.COV2.S COVID-19 vaccine or a placebo. Sequenced material: peripheral blood, taken in a trial of Ad26.COV2.S vaccine versus placebo. Written as DNA, the CDR3 is TGTGCCAGCAGTGAAGTTTTGGGGGGCGGCGGGGAGCTGTTTTTT. The encoded protein is CASSEVLGGGGELFF.